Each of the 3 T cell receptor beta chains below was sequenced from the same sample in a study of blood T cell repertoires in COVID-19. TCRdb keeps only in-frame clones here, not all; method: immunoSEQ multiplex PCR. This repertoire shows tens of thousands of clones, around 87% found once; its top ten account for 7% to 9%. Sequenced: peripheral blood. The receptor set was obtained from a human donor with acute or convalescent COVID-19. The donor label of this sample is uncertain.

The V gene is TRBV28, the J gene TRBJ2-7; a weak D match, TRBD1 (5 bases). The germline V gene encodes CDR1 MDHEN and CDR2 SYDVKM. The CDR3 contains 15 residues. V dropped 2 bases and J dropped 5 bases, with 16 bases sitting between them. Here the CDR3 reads CASSLVPRGGDEQYF. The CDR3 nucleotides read TGTGCCAGCAGTTTAGTTCCTAGGGGTGGCGACGAGCAGTACTTC.

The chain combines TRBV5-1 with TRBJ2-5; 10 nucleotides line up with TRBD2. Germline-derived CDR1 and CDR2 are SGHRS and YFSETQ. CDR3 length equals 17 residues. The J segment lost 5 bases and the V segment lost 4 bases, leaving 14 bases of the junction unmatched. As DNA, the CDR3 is TGCGCCAGCAGCGCGGACCCTATAGCGGGGGGCCGTGAGACCCAGTACTTC. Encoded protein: CASSADPIAGGRETQYF.

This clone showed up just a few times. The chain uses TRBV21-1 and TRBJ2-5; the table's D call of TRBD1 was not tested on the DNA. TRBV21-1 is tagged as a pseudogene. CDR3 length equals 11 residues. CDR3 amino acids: CASPGHQTQYF. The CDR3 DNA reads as TGTGCCAGTCCGGGACATCAGACCCAGTACTTC.